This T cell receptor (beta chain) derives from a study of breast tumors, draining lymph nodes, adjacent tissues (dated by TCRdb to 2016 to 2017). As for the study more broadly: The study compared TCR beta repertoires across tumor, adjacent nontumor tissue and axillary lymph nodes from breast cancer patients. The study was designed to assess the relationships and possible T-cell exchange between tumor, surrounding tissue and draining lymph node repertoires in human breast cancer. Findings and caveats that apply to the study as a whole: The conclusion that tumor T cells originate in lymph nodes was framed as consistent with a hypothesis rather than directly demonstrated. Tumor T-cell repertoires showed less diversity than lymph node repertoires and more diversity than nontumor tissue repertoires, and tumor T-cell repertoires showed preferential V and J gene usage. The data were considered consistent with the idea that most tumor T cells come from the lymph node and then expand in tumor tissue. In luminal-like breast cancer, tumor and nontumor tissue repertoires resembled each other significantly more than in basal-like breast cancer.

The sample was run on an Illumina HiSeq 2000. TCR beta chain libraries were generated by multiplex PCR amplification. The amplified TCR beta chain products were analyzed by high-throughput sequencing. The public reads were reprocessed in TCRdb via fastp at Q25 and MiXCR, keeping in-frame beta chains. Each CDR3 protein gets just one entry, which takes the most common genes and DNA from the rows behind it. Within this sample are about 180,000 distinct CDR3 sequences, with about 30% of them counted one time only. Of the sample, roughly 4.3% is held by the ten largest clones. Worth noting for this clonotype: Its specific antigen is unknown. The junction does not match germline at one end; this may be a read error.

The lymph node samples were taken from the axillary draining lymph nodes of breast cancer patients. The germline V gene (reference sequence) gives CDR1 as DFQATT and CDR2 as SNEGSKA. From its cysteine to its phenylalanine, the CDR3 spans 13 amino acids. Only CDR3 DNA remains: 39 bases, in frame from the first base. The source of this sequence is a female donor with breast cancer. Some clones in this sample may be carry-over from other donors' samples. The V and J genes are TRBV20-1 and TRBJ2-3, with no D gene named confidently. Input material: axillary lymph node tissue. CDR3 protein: CSARDPRADTQYF. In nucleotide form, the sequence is TGCAGTGCCAGAGATCCTAGGGCAGATACGCAGTATTTT.